The clone carrying this TCR beta chain was counted a few times. Its antigen is undetermined. The junction had 7 bases not matched to a gene; V was cut back by 3 bases and J by 5 bases. The CDR3 is 15 residues long. Germline assignment: CDR1 SGHRS and CDR2 YFSETQ. This entry belongs to a study of blood T cells in healthy people across ages. A second PCR, run for about 6 to 11 cycles, used a sample-barcoded 5' primer plus a J-beta primer mix. TCRdb re-derived calls from the 5' RACE reads in MiXCR, one entry per CDR3 protein. The sample shows about 1.7 million distinct CDR3 sequences, 28% of them seen only once. Findings and limits, study-wide: Per-million-T-cell TCR beta diversity fell roughly linearly with age.

The chain joins TRBV5-1 to TRBJ2-5, with TRBD1 identical over 10 bases. Source material: blood. This clonotype was sampled from a woman younger than 45 in good health. This CDR3 is CASSSTGTGVETQYF. The CDR3 DNA follows: TGCGCCAGCAGCTCTACCGGGACAGGGGTCGAGACCCAGTACTTC.